This T cell receptor (beta chain) was captured in a study of T cell responses to AZD1222 COVID-19 vaccine. Some clones are missing from TCRdb's copy, which holds only in-frame ones; the method was immunoSEQ multiplex PCR. Of over 150,000 clones listed, 80% to 90% are singletons. The receptor was isolated from an adult in good health. The material was peripheral blood, obtained on day 0 of AZD1222 vaccination.

This chain's CDR3 is CASSRPTSSSYEQYV. In nucleotides, the CDR3 is TGCGCCAGCAGCCGACCTACGTCGAGCTCCTACGAGCAGTACGTC. The rearrangement joins TRBV23-1 to TRBJ2-7; no clear D gene. TRBV23-1 is flagged as an ORF with uncertain function. This CDR3 contains 15 residues. V lost 6 bases, J lost 0 bases, and 15 bases lay in between.